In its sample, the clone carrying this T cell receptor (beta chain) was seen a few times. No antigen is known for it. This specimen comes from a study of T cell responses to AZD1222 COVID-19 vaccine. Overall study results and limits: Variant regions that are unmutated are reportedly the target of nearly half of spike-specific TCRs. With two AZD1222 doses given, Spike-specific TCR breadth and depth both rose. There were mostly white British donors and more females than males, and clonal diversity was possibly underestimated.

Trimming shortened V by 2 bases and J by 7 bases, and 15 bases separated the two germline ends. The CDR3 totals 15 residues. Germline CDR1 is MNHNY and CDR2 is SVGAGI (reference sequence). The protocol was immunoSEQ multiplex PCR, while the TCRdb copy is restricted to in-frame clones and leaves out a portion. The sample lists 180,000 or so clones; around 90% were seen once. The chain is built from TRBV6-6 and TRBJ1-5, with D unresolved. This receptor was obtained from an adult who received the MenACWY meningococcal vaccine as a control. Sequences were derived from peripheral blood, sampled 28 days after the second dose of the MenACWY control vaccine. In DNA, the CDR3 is TGTGCCAGCAGTTACCCGGACGGCGCGGCGCAGCCCCAGCATTTT. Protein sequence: CASSYPDGAAQPQHF.